This TCR beta chain was recorded in a study of shared clonotypes between healthy human individuals. Whole-study context: The composition of the donors was two women and a few men aged 18 to 49. General study findings and limits: Clonotype sharing among the donors was expected to vary with sequencing depth. The study generally estimated greater richness for naive than memory subsets.

On this clone itself: What it binds is unknown.

The method was immunoSEQ multiplex PCR; TCRdb's version includes in-frame clones alone and lacks a portion of them. Among roughly 2.4 million clones listed, 90% to 97% were seen once. Germline lookup yields CDR1 SNHLY and CDR2 FYNNEI. The V segment lost 2 bases and the J segment 5 bases; nucleotides outside the gene matches: 6. The CDR3 totals 15 residues. The sequenced sample consisted of naive CD4+ T cells sorted from blood. Subset meaning: CD45RA+ positively selected. The J gene is TRBJ2-3, the V gene TRBV2, with TRBD2 identical over 8 bases. This sequence was found in a man aged 18 to 29 in good health. CDR3 nucleotides: TGTGCCAGCAGTGAATTTCTAGCGGGTATAGATACGCAGTATTTT. It codes for CASSEFLAGIDTQYF.